These 28 T cell receptor beta chains originate from one sample sequenced in a study of blood T cell repertoires in COVID-19. Measured with immunoSEQ multiplex PCR; TCRdb has only the in-frame clones, and not every one. The table records some 150,000 clones, about 85% of them present only once. Sequencing input: peripheral blood. The receptors were sampled from a woman in her sixties or seventies with acute or convalescent COVID-19.

The rearrangement joins TRBV4-1 to TRBJ2-3, with D possibly TRBD1 on 6 matching bases. Trimming cost V 4 bases and J 2 bases, with 10 bases left between them. The germline gives CDR1 MGHRA, CDR2 YSYEKL. The CDR3 loop spans 14 amino acids. This chain's CDR3 is CASSRGQPTDTQYF. The CDR3 DNA follows: TGCGCCAGCAGCCGCGGACAGCCCACAGATACGCAGTATTTT.

This clone has just a few counts. V is TRBV7-2 and J is TRBJ2-5; a possible D gene is TRBD1 (7 bases). The germline V and J ends were trimmed by 5 bases and 4 bases, with 14 bases remaining between them. This CDR3 spans 14 amino acids. Germline V lookup: CDR1 SGHTA, CDR2 FQGNSA. This CDR3 is CASSMTGRGETQYF. CDR3 bases: TGTGCCAGCAGCATGACAGGGCGGGGAGAGACCCAGTACTTC.

This clone was detected only a few times. The rearrangement links TRBV19 to TRBJ1-1; D may be TRBD1 (5 bases). Germline CDR1 LNHDA, CDR2 SQIVND (reference sequence). The CDR3 loop spans 14 amino acids. Trimming pared 1 base from V and 6 bases from J, leaving 12 bases between. DNA for the CDR3: TGTGCCAGTAGTATAGCCCCCGCACAGGCTGAAGCTTTCTTT. It translates to CASSIAPAQAEAFF.

In its sample, this clone was seen a few times. The rearrangement joins TRBV5-1 to TRBJ1-6; 11 bases are a match to TRBD1. Germline trimming cut 4 bases from V and 5 bases from J; bases unmatched to any gene: 11. The germline gives CDR1 SGHRS, CDR2 YFSETQ. The CDR3 is made up of 18 amino acids. Here the CDR3 DNA reads TGCGCCAGCAGCCCAGAGCGGACAGGGGGCGCCGATAATTCACCCCTCCACTTT. This encodes CASSPERTGGADNSPLHF.

This clone was counted a single time. The V gene is TRBV5-1, the J gene TRBJ2-2, with D possibly matching TRBD1 (6 bases). Trimming left V 0 bases short and J 1 base short, with 13 bases between. Germline values: CDR1 SGHRS, CDR2 YFSETQ. The CDR3 spans 17 residues. CDR3 sequence reads: CASSLVQGPWNTGELFF. The CDR3 DNA reads as TGCGCCAGCAGCTTGGTACAGGGCCCATGGAACACCGGGGAGCTGTTTTTT.

The chain employs TRBV4-1 and TRBJ2-5; 12 nucleotides match TRBD1. This CDR3 is built from 16 residues. Germline V lookup: CDR1 MGHRA, CDR2 YSYEKL. After removal of 3 bases from V and 5 bases from J, the junction contained 7 bases not matched to a gene. The CDR3 protein is CASSQSGTGGSETQYF. In DNA, the CDR3 is TGCGCCAGCAGCCAGTCCGGGACAGGGGGCTCGGAGACCCAGTACTTC.

The genes are TRBV19 and TRBJ1-2, with 8 positions matching TRBD1. Losses at the gene ends were 4 bases for V and 3 bases for J; bases not matched to a gene: 10. This CDR3 is built from 16 residues. Per the germline V gene, CDR1 is LNHDA and CDR2 is SQIVND (reference sequence). Here the CDR3 DNA reads TGTGCCAGTAGTAAGATCACAGGGGGGATCCACTATGGCTACACCTTC. This codes for CASSKITGGIHYGYTF.

DNA of the CDR3: TGCGCCAGCAGCCAAGAATTCCGGCAGGCGACCTACGAGCAGTACTTC. The encoded protein is CASSQEFRQATYEQYF. The genes are TRBV4-3 and TRBJ2-7; D gene ambiguous. Germline lookup yields CDR1 LGHNA and CDR2 YSLEER. Trimming pared 0 bases from V and 2 bases from J, leaving 14 bases between. The CDR3 totals 16 residues.

The V and J genes are TRBV7-2 and TRBJ1-1, with 8 positions matching TRBD1. V shed 1 base, J shed 0 bases, and the junction held 13 bases outside the gene matches. The CDR3 is made up of 19 amino acids. Germline values: CDR1 SGHTA, CDR2 FQGNSA. DNA for the CDR3: TGTGCCAGCAGCTTAGATCCTAGCGGGACAGGCAGATTGAACACTGAAGCTTTCTTT. It specifies CASSLDPSGTGRLNTEAFF.

This chain joins TRBV3-1 (or the pseudogene TRBV3-2) and TRBJ2-5; D is unresolved. The CDR3 contains 14 residues. V was clipped by 3 bases and J by 7 bases, with 15 bases between them. Germline V gives CDR1 LGHDT, CDR2 YNNKEL (reference sequence). The DNA for the CDR3 is TGTGCCAGCAGCCAGGCCCGGGTCCTTGGGACCCAGTACTTC. Protein sequence: CASSQARVLGTQYF.

The chain employs TRBV7-9 and TRBJ2-2; TRBD1 matches 9 bases. This CDR3 region has 16 residues. V was pared by 5 bases and J by 3 bases, with 7 bases of the junction left unmatched. The germline V gene has CDR1 SEHNR and CDR2 FQNEAQ (reference sequence). CDR3 protein: CASSPPGTGHTGELFF. For the CDR3, the DNA is TGTGCCAGCAGCCCACCCGGGACAGGGCACACCGGGGAGCTGTTTTTT.

The chain uses TRBV28 and TRBJ1-1; TRBD1 matches 7 bases. The CDR3 totals 18 residues. Germline assignment: CDR1 MDHEN and CDR2 SYDVKM. The V and J ends lost 7 bases and 4 bases, in that order; junction bases with no gene match: 21. The CDR3 DNA reads as TGTGCCAGCAACGTTGGGAGGTGGAGGGGGCGAGGTGCCACTGAAGCTTTCTTT. Translation: CASNVGRWRGRGATEAFF. The whole variable domain, remainder taken from reference TRBV28 and TRBJ1-1, is DVKVTQSSRYLVKRTGEKVFLECVQDMDHENMFWYRQDPGLGLRLIYFSYDVKMKEKGDIPEGYSVSREKKERFSLILESASTNQTSMYLCASNVGRWRGRGATEAFFGQGTRLTVV.

The chain joins TRBV19 to TRBJ2-5; TRBD1 might be the D (6 bases). The germline V gene has CDR1 LNHDA and CDR2 SQIVND (reference sequence). The CDR3 consists of 15 residues. The ends were cut back, 3 bases at V and 1 base at J, with 12 bases in the middle. DNA for the CDR3: TGTGCCAGTAGTATTTCGTGGGGGCGCCAAGAGACCCAGTACTTC. Encoded protein: CASSISWGRQETQYF.

This clone was counted between two and nine times. The chain carries TRBV2 and TRBJ2-1; 8 nucleotides agree with TRBD1. The CDR3 spans 14 residues. Germline V CDR1 and CDR2: SNHLY, FYNNEI. Losses at the gene ends were 8 bases for V and 0 bases for J; bases not matched to a gene: 3. The DNA for the CDR3 is TGTGCCAGCCGACAGGGGAGCTCCTACAATGAGCAGTTCTTC. This translates into CASRQGSSYNEQFF.

This chain joins TRBV6-1 and TRBJ2-1; TRBD2 matches 14 bases. This CDR3 has 15 residues. The V gene end was trimmed by 5 bases and the J gene end by 9 bases; junction bases not matched to a gene: 6. Germline CDR1 and CDR2: MNHNS and SASEGT. The DNA for the CDR3 is TGTGCCAGCAGTCAGACTAGCGGGGGGGTTGTTGAGCAGTTCTTC. Its translation is CASSQTSGGVVEQFF.

This rearrangement joins TRBV30 to TRBJ1-2, with D possibly matching TRBD1 (6 bases). The CDR3 sequence is 13 residues long. Germline V gene data show CDR1 as GTSNPN and CDR2 as SVGIG (reference sequence). Trimming removed 4 bases from V and 4 bases from J, with 13 bases in between. The DNA of the CDR3 is TGTGCCTGGACCAAGGACAGTCCCTATGGCTACACCTTC. Translation: CAWTKDSPYGYTF. The whole variable domain, remainder taken from reference TRBV30 and TRBJ1-2, is SQTIHQWPATLVQPVGSPLSLECTVEGTSNPNLYWYRQAAGRGLQLLFYSVGIGQISSEVPQNLSASRPQDRQFILSSKKLLLSDSGFYLCAWTKDSPYGYTFGSGTRLTVV.

A word on this clone: Different DNA sequences within this sample yield the same CDR3. The genes are TRBV6-5 and TRBJ1-2, with TRBD1 identical over 7 bases. Germline CDR1 MNHEY, CDR2 SVGAGI. The CDR3 runs to 14 residues. The trim removed 6 bases at V and 2 bases at J, leaving 6 bases unmatched. The CDR3 spells CASRRQGPNYGYTF. Here the CDR3 DNA reads TGTGCCAGCAGGAGACAGGGCCCCAACTATGGCTACACCTTC.

In its sample, this clone was seen once. This chain uses TRBV7-2 with TRBJ2-7; D is perhaps TRBD1 (7 bases). CDR3 length: 14 residues. Trimming stripped 5 bases from V and 1 base from J, with 12 bases between. The germline gives CDR1 SGHTA, CDR2 FQGNSA. The CDR3 loop is CASSAGQSSYEQYF. DNA of the CDR3: TGTGCCAGCAGCGCGGGACAGAGTTCCTACGAGCAGTACTTC.

The gene calls are TRBV3-1 (or the pseudogene TRBV3-2) and TRBJ1-1; 7 positions agree with TRBD1. This CDR3 is built from 13 residues. V shed 4 bases and J 9 bases; nucleotides not matched to a gene: 8. The germline CDR1 and CDR2 sequences are LGHDT and YNNKEL (reference sequence). CDR3 sequence: CASSLIEGAQAFF. The CDR3 DNA follows: TGTGCCAGCAGCCTTATAGAGGGGGCCCAAGCTTTCTTT.

V and J are TRBV7-9 and TRBJ2-1; 8 bases align to TRBD1. The junction had 2 bases not matched to a gene; V was cut back by 1 base and J by 6 bases. The CDR3 runs 14 residues. Germline CDR1 is SEHNR and CDR2 is FQNEAQ (reference sequence). CDR3 loop: CASSLDTGGNEQFF. CDR3 DNA sequence: TGTGCCAGCAGCTTAGACACAGGGGGCAATGAGCAGTTCTTC. Full variable domain (rest looked up from reference TRBV7-9 and TRBJ2-1): DTGVSQNPRHKITKRGQNVTFRCDPISEHNRLYWYRQTLGQGPEFLTYFQNEAQLEKSRLLSDRFSAERPKGSFSTLEIQRTEQGDSAMYLCASSLDTGGNEQFFGPGTRLTVL.

J is TRBJ1-2 and V is TRBV6-6; 10 bases are a match to TRBD1. The germline V gene has CDR1 MNHNY and CDR2 SVGAGI (reference sequence). Germline trimming cut 8 bases from V and 3 bases from J; bases unmatched to any gene: 0. The CDR3 extends over 12 amino acids. CDR3: CASGTGDYGYTF. The DNA for the CDR3 is TGTGCCAGCGGGACAGGGGACTATGGCTACACCTTC.

V gene TRBV5-6 combines with J gene TRBJ2-7; 8 bases map to TRBD1. Per the germline V gene, CDR1 is SGHDT and CDR2 is YYEEEE. This CDR3 spans 16 amino acids. V gave up 1 base and J gave up 4 bases; unmatched junction bases: 10. This chain's CDR3 is CASSLWRQGAVYEQYF. The CDR3 DNA reads as TGTGCCAGCAGCTTGTGGAGGCAGGGGGCAGTATACGAGCAGTACTTC.

The CDR3 is CASSLATTQGSRGYTF. The CDR3 bases are TGTGCCAGCAGCTTAGCCACAACCCAGGGTTCTAGGGGCTACACCTTC. The rearrangement links TRBV7-9 to TRBJ1-2, with a weak D call TRBD1 (5 bases). Germline V lookup: CDR1 SEHNR, CDR2 FQNEAQ (reference sequence). V dropped 0 bases and J dropped 8 bases, with 19 bases sitting between them. The CDR3 is 16 residues long.

The V gene is TRBV7-6, the J gene TRBJ2-1, with 7 bases lining up with TRBD2. Trimming took 1 base from V and 8 from J; bases not matched to a gene: 11. Germline loops: CDR1 SGHVS, CDR2 FNYEAQ. The CDR3 is made up of 16 amino acids. CDR3 DNA sequence: TGTGCCAGCAGCTTAGTTCAGACTAGCCCGGCCCATGAGCAGTTCTTC. Protein sequence: CASSLVQTSPAHEQFF.

J is TRBJ1-6 and V is TRBV19; 9 positions match TRBD1. J gave up 6 bases and V 6 bases, and 6 bases lay outside the gene matches. The CDR3 totals 15 residues. Per the germline V gene, CDR1 is LNHDA and CDR2 is SQIVND (reference sequence). The CDR3 DNA reads TGTGCCAGTAGGACAGGGGGAACGGGTAATTCACCCCTCCACTTT. Encoded protein: CASRTGGTGNSPLHF.

The chain uses TRBV7-2 and TRBJ1-6; 10 bases fit TRBD1. The germline gives CDR1 SGHTA, CDR2 FQGNSA. J was trimmed by 8 bases and V by 0 bases; bases with no gene match: 22. The CDR3 runs to 22 residues. CDR3: CASSLAPPRWGTGAFHDSPLHF. The CDR3 coding sequence is TGTGCCAGCAGCTTAGCCCCCCCCCGCTGGGGGACAGGGGCCTTCCATGATTCACCCCTCCACTTT. Together with reference TRBV7-2 and TRBJ1-6, the CDR3 gives the full variable domain: GAGVSQSPSNKVTEKGKDVELRCDPISGHTALYWYRQSLGQGLEFLIYFQGNSAPDKSGLPSDRFSAERTGGSVSTLTIQRTQQEDSAVYLCASSLAPPRWGTGAFHDSPLHFGNGTRLTVT.

The CDR3 region has the DNA TGTGCCAGCAGCCAAAAAGTGAGGACTGAAGCTTTCTTT. Translation gives CASSQKVRTEAFF. The chain couples TRBV14 to TRBJ1-1; D not certain. V lost 2 bases and J 5 bases, leaving 9 bases between the germline ends. CDR3 length equals 13 residues. Germline CDR1 SGHDN, CDR2 FVKESK.

The chain couples TRBV7-2 to TRBJ1-5; 7 bases agree with TRBD1. In germline, CDR1 is SGHTA, CDR2 FQGNSA. The J segment lost 0 bases and the V segment lost 6 bases, leaving 5 bases of the junction unmatched. This CDR3 is built from 15 residues. The DNA for the CDR3 is TGTGCCAGCAGTCTAGGACAGGATAGCAATCAGCCCCAGCATTTT. Translated: CASSLGQDSNQPQHF. The variable domain in full, with the rest retrieved from reference TRBV7-2 and TRBJ1-5, is GAGVSQSPSNKVTEKGKDVELRCDPISGHTALYWYRQSLGQGLEFLIYFQGNSAPDKSGLPSDRFSAERTGGSVSTLTIQRTQQEDSAVYLCASSLGQDSNQPQHFGDGTRLSIL.